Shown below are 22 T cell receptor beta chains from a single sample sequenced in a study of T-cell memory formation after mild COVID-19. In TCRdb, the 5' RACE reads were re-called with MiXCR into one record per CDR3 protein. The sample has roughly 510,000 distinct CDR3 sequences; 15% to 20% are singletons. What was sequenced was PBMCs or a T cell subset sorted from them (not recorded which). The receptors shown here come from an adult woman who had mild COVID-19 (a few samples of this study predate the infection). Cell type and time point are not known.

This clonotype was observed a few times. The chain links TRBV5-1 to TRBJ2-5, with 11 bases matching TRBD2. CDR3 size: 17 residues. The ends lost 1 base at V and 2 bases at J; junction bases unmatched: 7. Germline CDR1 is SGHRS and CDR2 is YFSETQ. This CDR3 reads CASSLSPGLAVQETQYF. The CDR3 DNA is TGCGCCAGCAGCTTGTCTCCGGGACTAGCGGTTCAAGAGACCCAGTACTTC. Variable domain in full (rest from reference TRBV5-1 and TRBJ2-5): KAGVTQTPRYLIKTRGQQVTLSCSPISGHRSVSWYQQTPGQGLQFLFEYFSETQRNKGNFPGRFSGRQFSNSRSEMNVSTLELGDSALYLCASSLSPGLAVQETQYFGPGTRLLVL.

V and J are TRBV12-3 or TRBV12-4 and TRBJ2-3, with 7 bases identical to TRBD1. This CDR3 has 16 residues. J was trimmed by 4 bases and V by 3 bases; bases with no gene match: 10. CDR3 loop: CASSLRWAGGSDTQYF. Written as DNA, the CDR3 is TGTGCCAGCAGTTTGAGGTGGGCAGGGGGATCAGATACGCAGTATTTT.

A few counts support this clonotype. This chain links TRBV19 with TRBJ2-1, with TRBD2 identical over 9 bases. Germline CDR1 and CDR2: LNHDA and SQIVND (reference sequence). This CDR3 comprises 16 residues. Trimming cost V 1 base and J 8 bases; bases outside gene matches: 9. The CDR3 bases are TGTGCCAGTAGTATAGGGGGCGGGGGGGCCGGCGATGAGCAGTTCTTC. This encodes CASSIGGGGAGDEQFF.

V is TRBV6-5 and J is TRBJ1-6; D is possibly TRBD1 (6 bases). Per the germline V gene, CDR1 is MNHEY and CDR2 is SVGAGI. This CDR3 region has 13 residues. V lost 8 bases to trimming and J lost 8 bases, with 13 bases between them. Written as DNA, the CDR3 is TGTGCCAGCGCCAGGGGTAAGGATTCACCCCTCCACTTT. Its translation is CASARGKDSPLHF.

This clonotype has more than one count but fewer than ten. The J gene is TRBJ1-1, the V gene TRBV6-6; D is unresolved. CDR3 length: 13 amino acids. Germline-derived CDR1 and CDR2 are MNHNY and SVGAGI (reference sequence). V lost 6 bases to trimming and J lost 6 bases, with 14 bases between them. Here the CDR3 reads CASRPTRGAEAFF. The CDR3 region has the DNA TGTGCCAGCAGACCAACCCGGGGTGCTGAAGCTTTCTTT.

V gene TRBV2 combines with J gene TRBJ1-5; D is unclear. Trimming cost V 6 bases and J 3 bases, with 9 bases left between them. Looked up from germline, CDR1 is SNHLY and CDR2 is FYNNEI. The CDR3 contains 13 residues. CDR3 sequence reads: CASSLESNQPQHF. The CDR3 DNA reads TGTGCCAGCAGCCTGGAGTCCAATCAGCCCCAGCATTTT. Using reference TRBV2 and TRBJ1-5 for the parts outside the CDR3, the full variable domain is EPEVTQTPSHQVTQMGQEVILRCVPISNHLYFYWYRQILGQKVEFLVSFYNNEISEKSEIFDDQFSVERPDGSNFTLKIRSTKLEDSAMYFCASSLESNQPQHFGDGTRLSIL.

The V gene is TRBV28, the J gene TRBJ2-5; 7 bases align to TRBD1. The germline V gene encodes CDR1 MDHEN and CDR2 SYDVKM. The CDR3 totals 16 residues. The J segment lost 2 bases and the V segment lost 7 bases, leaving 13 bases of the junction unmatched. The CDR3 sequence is CASTSETGLAQETQYF. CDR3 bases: TGTGCCAGCACCTCTGAGACAGGGTTGGCGCAAGAGACCCAGTACTTC. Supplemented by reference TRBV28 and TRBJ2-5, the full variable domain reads DVKVTQSSRYLVKRTGEKVFLECVQDMDHENMFWYRQDPGLGLRLIYFSYDVKMKEKGDIPEGYSVSREKKERFSLILESASTNQTSMYLCASTSETGLAQETQYFGPGTRLLVL.

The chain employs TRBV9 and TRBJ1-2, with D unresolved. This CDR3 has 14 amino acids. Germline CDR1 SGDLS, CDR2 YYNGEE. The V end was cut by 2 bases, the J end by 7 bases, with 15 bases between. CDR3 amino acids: CASSVPGGVVGYTF. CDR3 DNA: TGTGCCAGCAGCGTCCCTGGCGGGGTAGTTGGCTACACCTTC.

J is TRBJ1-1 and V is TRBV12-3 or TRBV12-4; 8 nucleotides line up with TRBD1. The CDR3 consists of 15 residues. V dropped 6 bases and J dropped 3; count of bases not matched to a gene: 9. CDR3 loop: CASRPSTGEDTEAFF. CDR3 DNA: TGTGCCAGCAGACCTTCGACAGGGGAAGACACTGAAGCTTTCTTT.

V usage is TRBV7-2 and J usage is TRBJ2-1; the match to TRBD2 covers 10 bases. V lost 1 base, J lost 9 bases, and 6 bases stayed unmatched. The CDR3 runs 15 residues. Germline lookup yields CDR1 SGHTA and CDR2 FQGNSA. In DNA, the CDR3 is TGTGCCAGCAGCTTAGAGGCTAGCGGGAGTCGTGAGCAGTTCTTC. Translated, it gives CASSLEASGSREQFF.

In DNA, the CDR3 is TGTGCCAGCAGTTTAGCCAGGCACACCGGGGAGCTGTTTTTT. Translation gives CASSLARHTGELFF. This sequence joins TRBV12-3 or TRBV12-4 and TRBJ2-2; unclear D gene. Between the trimmed V and J ends, which lost 0 bases and 3 bases, there was a span of 5 bases. The CDR3 is 14 amino acids.

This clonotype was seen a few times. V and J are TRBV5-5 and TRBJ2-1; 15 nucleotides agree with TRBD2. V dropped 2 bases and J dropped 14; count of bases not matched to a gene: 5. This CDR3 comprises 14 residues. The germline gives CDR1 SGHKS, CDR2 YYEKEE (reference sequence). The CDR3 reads CASSFRTSGGAEFF. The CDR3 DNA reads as TGTGCCAGCAGCTTCCGGACTAGCGGGGGGGCCGAGTTCTTC. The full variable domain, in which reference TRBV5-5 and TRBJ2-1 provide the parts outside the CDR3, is DAGVTQSPTHLIKTRGQQVTLRCSPISGHKSVSWYQQVLGQGPQFIFQYYEKEERGRGNFPDRFSARQFPNYSSELNVNALLLGDSALYLCASSFRTSGGAEFFGPGTRLTVL.

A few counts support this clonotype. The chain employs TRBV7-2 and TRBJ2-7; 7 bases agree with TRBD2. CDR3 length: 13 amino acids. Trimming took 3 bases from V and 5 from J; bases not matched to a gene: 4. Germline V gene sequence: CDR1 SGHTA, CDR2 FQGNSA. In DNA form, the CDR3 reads TGTGCCAGCAGCTTGAGACTAGCCAACGAGCAGTACTTC. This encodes CASSLRLANEQYF.

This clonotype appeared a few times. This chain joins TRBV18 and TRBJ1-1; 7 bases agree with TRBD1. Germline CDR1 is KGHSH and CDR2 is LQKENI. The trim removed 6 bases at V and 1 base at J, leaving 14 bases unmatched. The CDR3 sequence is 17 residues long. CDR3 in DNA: TGTGCCAGCTCCTCAACCATCACCGGGACAGAGAACACTGAAGCTTTCTTT. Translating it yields CASSSTITGTENTEAFF.

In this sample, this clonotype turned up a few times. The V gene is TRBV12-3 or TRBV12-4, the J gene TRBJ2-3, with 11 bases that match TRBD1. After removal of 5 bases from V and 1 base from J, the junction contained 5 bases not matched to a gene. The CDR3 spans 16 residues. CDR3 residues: CASSPWDRGGTDTQYF. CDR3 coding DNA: TGTGCCAGCAGTCCCTGGGACAGGGGGGGCACAGATACGCAGTATTTT.

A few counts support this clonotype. Here the CDR3 reads CASRGVYGYTF. CDR3 sequence (DNA): TGTGCCAGCCGGGGGGTTTATGGCTACACCTTC. The chain links TRBV12-3 or TRBV12-4 to TRBJ1-2, with TRBD1 as a possible D gene (5 bases). Trimming pared 8 bases from V and 5 bases from J, leaving 9 bases between. The length of the CDR3 is 11 residues.

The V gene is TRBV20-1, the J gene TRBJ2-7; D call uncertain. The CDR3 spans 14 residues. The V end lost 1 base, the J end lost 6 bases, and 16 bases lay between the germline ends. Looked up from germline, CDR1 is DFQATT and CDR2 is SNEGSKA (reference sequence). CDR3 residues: CSARGGGRLREQYF. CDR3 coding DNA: TGCAGTGCTAGAGGGGGTGGTCGGTTACGCGAGCAGTACTTC.

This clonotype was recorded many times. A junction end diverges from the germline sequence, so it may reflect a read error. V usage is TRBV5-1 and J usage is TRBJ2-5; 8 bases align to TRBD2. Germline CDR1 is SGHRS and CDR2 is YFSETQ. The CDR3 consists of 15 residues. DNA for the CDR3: TGTGCCAGCAGCTTAGGAGCGGGGGCTCAAGAGACCCAGTACTTC. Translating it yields CASSLGAGAQETQYF.

CDR3 nucleotide sequence: TGCAGCGTGGGGGGGCTGGGCGAGCAGTACTTC. Its protein is CSVGGLGEQYF. The rearrangement links TRBV29-1 to TRBJ2-7; D is possibly TRBD2 (7 bases). Germline-derived CDR1 and CDR2 are SQVTM and ANQGSEA. V was shortened by 6 bases and J by 6 bases, with 12 bases between the two germline ends. There are 11 residues in the CDR3.

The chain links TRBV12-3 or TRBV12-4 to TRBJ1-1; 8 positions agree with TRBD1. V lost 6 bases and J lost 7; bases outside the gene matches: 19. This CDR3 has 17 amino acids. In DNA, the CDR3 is TGTGCCAGCAGCCCCGGCGGTGGGACAGGCAGACTTTTTGAAGCTTTCTTT. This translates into CASSPGGGTGRLFEAFF.

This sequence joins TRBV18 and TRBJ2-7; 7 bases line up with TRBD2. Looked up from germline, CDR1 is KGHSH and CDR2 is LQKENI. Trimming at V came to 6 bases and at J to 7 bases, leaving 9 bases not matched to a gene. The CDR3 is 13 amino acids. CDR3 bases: TGTGCCAGCTCCCTCGGGCCAGCGGGGGAGCAGTACTTC. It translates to CASSLGPAGEQYF. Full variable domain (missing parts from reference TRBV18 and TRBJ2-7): NAGVMQNPRHLVRRRGQEARLRCSPMKGHSHVYWYRQLPEEGLKFMVYLQKENIIDESGMPKERFSAEFPKEGPSILRIQQVVRGDSAAYFCASSLGPAGEQYFGPGTRLTVT.

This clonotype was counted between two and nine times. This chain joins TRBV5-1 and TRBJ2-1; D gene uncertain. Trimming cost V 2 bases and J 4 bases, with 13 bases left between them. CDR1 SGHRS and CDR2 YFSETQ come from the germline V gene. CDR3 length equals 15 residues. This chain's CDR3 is CASSLDSMGYNEQFF. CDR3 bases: TGCGCCAGCAGCTTAGACTCTATGGGATACAATGAGCAGTTCTTC.